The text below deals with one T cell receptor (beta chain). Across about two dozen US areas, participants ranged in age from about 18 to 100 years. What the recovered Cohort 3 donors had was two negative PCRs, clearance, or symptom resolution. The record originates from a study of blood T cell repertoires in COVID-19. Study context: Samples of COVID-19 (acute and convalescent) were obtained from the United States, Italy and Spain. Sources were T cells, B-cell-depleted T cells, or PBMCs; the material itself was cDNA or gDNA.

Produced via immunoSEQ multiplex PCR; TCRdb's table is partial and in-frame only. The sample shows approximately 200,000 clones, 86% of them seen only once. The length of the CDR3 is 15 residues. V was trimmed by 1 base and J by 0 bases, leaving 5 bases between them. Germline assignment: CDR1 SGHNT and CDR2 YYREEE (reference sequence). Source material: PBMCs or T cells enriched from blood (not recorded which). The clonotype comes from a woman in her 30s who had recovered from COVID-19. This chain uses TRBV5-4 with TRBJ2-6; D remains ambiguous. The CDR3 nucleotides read TGTGCCAGCAGCTTGTCAGTCTCTGGGGCCAACGTCCTGACTTTC. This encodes CASSLSVSGANVLTF.